These 18 T cell receptor beta chains were all obtained from the same sample, sequenced in a study of cytomegalovirus exposure and HLA in healthy donors. This PCR relied on a set of 60 Vbeta primers and 13 Jbeta primers. Assay: immunoSEQ multiplex PCR; the TCRdb copy retains only in-frame clones and omits some. The table shows 55,000 to 70,000 clones, with more than 80% occurring only once. The specimen sequenced was PBMCs. The receptors stem from a woman between 25 and 40 years old in good health and CMV-seronegative.

The V call is TRBV23-1, the J call TRBJ2-1, with D tentatively TRBD1 (6 bases). TRBV23-1 is reported as an ORF; its role is uncertain. The V and J ends lost 0 bases and 8 bases respectively, with 11 bases between them. The CDR3 runs to 14 residues. In DNA form, the CDR3 reads TGCGCCAGCAGTCAATCCAGACAGGTGCATGAGCAGTTCTTC. As protein: CASSQSRQVHEQFF.

The rearrangement uses TRBV19 and TRBJ2-7, with TRBD2 matching 9 bases. The CDR3 loop spans 15 amino acids. With V trimmed by 4 bases and J by 5 bases, 9 bases remained unmatched. Germline lookup yields CDR1 LNHDA and CDR2 SQIVND (reference sequence). CDR3 DNA: TGTGCCAGTAGTACCCTTAGCGGGGGACCCAACGAGCAGTACTTC. Translated, it gives CASSTLSGGPNEQYF.

V is TRBV7-3 and J is TRBJ1-1; D remains ambiguous. The V end lost 2 bases, the J end lost 0 bases, and 10 bases lay between the germline ends. CDR1 and CDR2 from the germline V gene are SGHTA and FQGTGA. This CDR3 spans 15 amino acids. Written as DNA, the CDR3 is TGTGCCAGCAGCTTATCAGCGGATTTGAACACTGAAGCTTTCTTT. This codes for CASSLSADLNTEAFF.

The genes are TRBV9 and TRBJ2-1, with 8 bases identical to TRBD1. V dropped 0 bases and J dropped 8; count of bases not matched to a gene: 7. CDR1 SGDLS and CDR2 YYNGEE come from the germline V gene. The CDR3 has 15 amino acids. CDR3 sequence: CASSVGAGGIDEQFF. CDR3 in DNA: TGTGCCAGCAGCGTAGGGGCAGGGGGCATTGATGAGCAGTTCTTC.

The V call is TRBV7-2, the J call TRBJ1-1, with a possible D match to TRBD1 (5 bases). There are 16 residues in the CDR3. V shed 0 bases and J shed 4 bases, with 15 bases lying between them. CDR1 and CDR2 (germline): SGHTA, FQGNSA. DNA for the CDR3: TGTGCCAGCAGCTTAGCGTTAGATAGAAGGGGCACTGAAGCTTTCTTT. Its translation: CASSLALDRRGTEAFF.

This clone showed up just a few times. The rearrangement uses TRBV5-6 and TRBJ2-7; TRBD1 matches 8 bases. The length of the CDR3 is 16 residues. Looked up from germline, CDR1 is SGHDT and CDR2 is YYEEEE. V was clipped by 3 bases and J by 1 base; unmatched bases: 9. This CDR3 reads CASSSYGQGTSYEQYF. The CDR3 bases are TGTGCCAGCAGCTCCTATGGACAGGGTACGTCCTACGAGCAGTACTTC.

The chain carries TRBV11-3 and TRBJ2-7; unclear D gene. V was pared by 5 bases and J by 0 bases, with 17 bases between. The CDR3 spans 16 residues. The germline gives CDR1 SGHNT, CDR2 YENEEA. The CDR3 bases are TGTGCCAGCAGCCCCCGAGTTGCTCCAAGCTCCTACGAGCAGTACTTC. This encodes CASSPRVAPSSYEQYF.

The J gene is TRBJ1-3, the V gene TRBV6-1, with 8 bases identical to TRBD1. J lost 4 bases, V lost 4 bases, and 3 bases had no gene match. Germline V gene sequence: CDR1 MNHNS, CDR2 SASEGT. The CDR3 extends over 14 amino acids. CDR3 protein: CASSGTGSGNTIYF. DNA of the CDR3: TGTGCCAGCAGTGGGACAGGGTCAGGAAACACCATATATTTT.

The rearrangement uses TRBV19 and TRBJ2-7; D is perhaps TRBD1 (7 bases). This CDR3 spans 15 amino acids. Trimming removed 1 base from V and 7 bases from J, with 17 bases in between. Per the germline V gene, CDR1 is LNHDA and CDR2 is SQIVND (reference sequence). The CDR3 DNA reads as TGTGCCAGTAGTATAGGTCCAGGGGGGACCGGGGAGCAGTACTTC. Residues: CASSIGPGGTGEQYF.

The rearrangement uses TRBV15 and TRBJ1-1; possibly TRBD1 for D (5 bases). The CDR3 covers 13 residues. V lost 3 bases and J 2 bases, leaving 7 bases between the germline ends. Per germline, CDR1 LNHNV and CDR2 YYDKDF (reference sequence). This CDR3 reads CATSRTENTEAFF. The CDR3 coding sequence is TGTGCCACCAGCAGGACAGAAAACACTGAAGCTTTCTTT.

This rearrangement joins TRBV5-6 to TRBJ2-7; 12 bases map to TRBD2. CDR1 SGHDT and CDR2 YYEEEE come from the germline V gene. This CDR3 spans 16 amino acids. Trimming took 1 base from V and 7 from J; bases not matched to a gene: 9. The CDR3 reads CASSLLLAGGQGEQYF. The DNA for the CDR3 is TGTGCCAGCAGCTTGTTACTAGCGGGAGGCCAGGGAGAGCAGTACTTC. Filled out from reference TRBV5-6 and TRBJ2-7, the complete variable domain reads DAGVTQSPTHLIKTRGQQVTLRCSPKSGHDTVSWYQQALGQGPQFIFQYYEEEERQRGNFPDRFSGHQFPNYSSELNVNALLLGDSALYLCASSLLLAGGQGEQYFGPGTRLTVT.

The gene calls are TRBV29-1 and TRBJ1-2; 7 bases map to TRBD1. Germline V CDR1 and CDR2: SQVTM, ANQGSEA. The CDR3 extends over 13 amino acids. V was clipped by 6 bases and J by 2 bases; unmatched bases: 6. The CDR3 is CSVAKQGNYGYTF. Written as DNA, the CDR3 is TGCAGCGTCGCAAAACAGGGGAACTATGGCTACACCTTC. Full variable domain (remainder filled in from reference TRBV29-1 and TRBJ1-2): SAVISQKPSRDICQRGTSLTIQCQVDSQVTMMFWYRQQPGQSLTLIATANQGSEATYESGFVIDKFPISRPNLTFSTLTVSNMSPEDSSIYLCSVAKQGNYGYTFGSGTRLTVV.

This sequence joins TRBV13 and TRBJ2-3; D is ambiguous. V lost 5 bases and J 5 bases, leaving 14 bases between the germline ends. Germline CDR1 and CDR2: PRHDT and FYEKMQ (reference sequence). The length of the CDR3 is 14 residues. The CDR3 region has the DNA TGTGCCAGCAGCCGGAGCCCTGAGAAAGATACGCAGTATTTT. Translated, it gives CASSRSPEKDTQYF.

The chain uses TRBV2 and TRBJ2-1, with D hard to call. The CDR3 is 13 residues long. V was trimmed by 4 bases and J by 3 bases, leaving 7 bases between them. Germline CDR1 and CDR2: SNHLY and FYNNEI. The CDR3 DNA is TGTGCCAGCAGTGTAGAGGTCTACAATGAGCAGTTCTTC. Protein: CASSVEVYNEQFF.

The chain links TRBV28 to TRBJ2-1; 9 nucleotides match TRBD1. Trimming took 6 bases from V and 9 from J; bases not matched to a gene: 15. CDR3 length: 16 amino acids. Germline values: CDR1 MDHEN, CDR2 SYDVKM. In DNA form, the CDR3 reads TGTGCCAGCAGCAAGGGACAGGGCCCTATTTACGCTGAGCAGTTCTTC. It specifies CASSKGQGPIYAEQFF.

V usage is TRBV5-1 and J usage is TRBJ1-5; 7 positions match TRBD1. This CDR3 region has 15 residues. V gave up 0 bases and J gave up 5 bases; unmatched junction bases: 5. The V gene's germline CDR1 is SGHRS and CDR2 YFSETQ. The CDR3 DNA sequence: TGCGCCAGCAGCTTGGTGCCAGGGGGAGATCAGCCCCAGCATTTT. Translation gives CASSLVPGGDQPQHF.

The chain links TRBV4-1 to TRBJ2-3; 13 positions agree with TRBD2. The germline V gene has CDR1 MGHRA and CDR2 YSYEKL. The CDR3 is 17 amino acids. The ends lost 1 base at V and 3 bases at J; junction bases unmatched: 4. The CDR3 nucleotides are TGCGCCAGCAGCCAAGGGACTAGCGGGAGCGGAACAGATACGCAGTATTTT. Its translation: CASSQGTSGSGTDTQYF.

This clone came up once. The chain is built from TRBV2 and TRBJ2-1; perhaps TRBD2 as D (5 bases). V lost 4 bases and J lost 6, with 16 bases in between. This CDR3 region has 15 residues. The germline CDR1 and CDR2 sequences are SNHLY and FYNNEI. The CDR3 region has the DNA TGTGCCAGCAGTGTAGTCGGGATGGCTCCCAATGAGCAGTTCTTC. Protein product: CASSVVGMAPNEQFF. The variable domain in full, with the rest retrieved from reference TRBV2 and TRBJ2-1, is EPEVTQTPSHQVTQMGQEVILRCVPISNHLYFYWYRQILGQKVEFLVSFYNNEISEKSEIFDDQFSVERPDGSNFTLKIRSTKLEDSAMYFCASSVVGMAPNEQFFGPGTRLTVL.